This T cell receptor beta chain appears in the sequencing data of a study of T cell changes during pregnancy in multiple sclerosis. Germline lookup yields CDR1 LGHNA and CDR2 YNFKEQ. V was cut by 0 bases and J by 6 bases, with 8 bases left in between. The CDR3 consists of 13 residues. There are a few counts of this clone. The table came from immunoSEQ multiplex PCR; TCRdb's copy has only in-frame clones and leaves some out. Among fewer than 55,000 clones listed, around 92% were seen once. The rearrangement joins TRBV4-2 to TRBJ1-2, with D unresolved. The TCR sequence derives from a female donor with multiple sclerosis, enrolled in a pregnancy study. The sequencing here drew on peripheral blood, taken after pregnancy. The CDR3 DNA is TGTGCCAGCAGCCAAGATACTAGCGATGGCTACACCTTC. Residues: CASSQDTSDGYTF.